This TCR beta chain was retrieved from a study of blood T cell repertoires in COVID-19. Background on the study: There were acute and convalescent COVID-19 samples, and they came from the United States, Italy and Spain. PBMCs, B-cell-depleted T cells, or T cells were the source of the cDNA or gDNA that made up the material.

Trimming took 2 bases from V and 0 from J; bases not matched to a gene: 6. Per germline, CDR1 SGHVS and CDR2 FQNEAQ. The CDR3 spans 17 residues. Per the study methods: Estimates of nucleated cell counts were drawn from the amplification of reference gene primers. This table comes from immunoSEQ multiplex PCR, and its TCRdb copy is limited to in-frame clones, with some not included. V, J and clone size are those of that table, while D and trimming were read from the DNA. The table lists under 150,000 clones, approximately 80% of them singletons. This clone occurred once. The source is a human donor in a cohort sampled during active COVID-19. V is TRBV7-8 and J is TRBJ1-4; 7 bases match TRBD1. Sequencing was carried out using peripheral blood. Here the CDR3 reads CASSLRQGIATNEKLFF. In DNA, the CDR3 is TGTGCCAGCAGCTTAAGACAGGGAATTGCAACTAATGAAAAACTGTTTTTT.